The present T cell receptor beta chain was sequenced within a study of shared clonotypes between healthy human individuals. CDR1 and CDR2 from the germline V gene are SGHNT and YYREEE (reference sequence). V was pared by 2 bases and J by 4 bases, with 12 bases between. The CDR3 runs to 15 residues. Measured with immunoSEQ multiplex PCR; TCRdb has only the in-frame clones, and not every one. The sample yields about 2.3 million clones, over 90% seen once. The chain recombines TRBV5-4 with TRBJ2-2; D tentatively reads TRBD1 or TRBD2 (5 bases each). The TCR comes from a man aged 18 to 29 in good health. Some clones in this sample may be carry-over from other donors' samples. The sequenced material came from naive CD4+ T cells from PBMCs. Subset of the sample: CD45RA+ positively selected. The CDR3 region has the DNA TGTGCCAGCAGCTTAAGGACAAGCGGCACCGGGGAGCTGTTTTTT. Protein: CASSLRTSGTGELFF.